This T cell receptor beta chain stems from a study of blood T cell repertoires in COVID-19. About the study: Samples representing acute and convalescent COVID-19 were sourced from the United States, Italy and Spain. PBMCs, B-cell-depleted T cells, or T cells were the source of the cDNA or gDNA that made up the material.

Authors' methods: Scientists estimated how many nucleated cells there were by amplifying reference gene primers. Profiling relied on immunoSEQ multiplex PCR, and the TCRdb table lists in-frame clones only, not all of them. Clonal size and the V and J genes are those of that table, whereas D and trimming came from the DNA. The repertoire holds about 270,000 clones, with approximately 83% as singletons. The CDR3 has 14 amino acids. Losses at the gene ends were 2 bases for V and 5 bases for J; bases not matched to a gene: 4. The V gene's germline CDR1 is PRHDT and CDR2 FYEKMQ (reference sequence). This chain uses TRBV13 with TRBJ2-7; 9 positions agree with TRBD2. Sequenced material: peripheral blood. The origin of this receptor is a human donor in a cohort sampled during active COVID-19. CDR3 amino acids: CASSLRSGRNEQYF. CDR3 DNA sequence: TGTGCCAGCAGCTTACGTAGCGGGAGAAACGAGCAGTACTTC.